This T cell receptor (beta chain) stems from a study of cytomegalovirus exposure and HLA in healthy donors. Study in general: A prior study identified 90 million to 120 million unique TCR beta sequences from roughly 170 million T cells. The study's early data release held 75 million to 95 million unique TCRs from HLA-typed donors.

Notes on this clone: Its antigen is unidentified.

The CDR3 length is 18 residues. Germline values: CDR1 LNHDA, CDR2 SQIVND (reference sequence). V shed 1 base and J shed 5 bases, with 23 bases lying between them. The PCR used 60 Vbeta and 13 Jbeta primers. Clones were read by immunoSEQ multiplex PCR, and TCRdb kept only the in-frame ones, dropping some. This table has 100,000 to 150,000 clones, under 20% appearing once. Study outcomes and limitations: An apparent linkage of common viral pathogens to several of the most significant clusters emerged in a later analysis.

The receptor was derived from a female donor in good health and CMV-seropositive. Sequenced input: PBMCs. The chain combines TRBV19 with TRBJ1-1, with D possibly matching TRBD1 (6 bases). This CDR3 reads CASSIAPRRGGGITEAFF. CDR3 nucleotide sequence: TGTGCCAGTAGTATAGCCCCCCGCAGGGGAGGGGGGATTACTGAAGCTTTCTTT.